This TCR beta chain was captured in a study of shared clonotypes between healthy human individuals. Germline lookup yields CDR1 KGHSH and CDR2 LQKENI. V shed 3 bases, J shed 6 bases, and the junction held 5 bases outside the gene matches. This CDR3 spans 13 amino acids. CD45RO-negative cells were positively selected for CCR7, leaving out terminally differentiated effector memory CD45RA+ cells. TCRdb's copy holds only in-frame clones and misses some; the assay was immunoSEQ multiplex PCR. The sample lists about 2.1 million clones, 85% to 95% occurring once. The chain carries TRBV18 and TRBJ2-7, with 7 bases matching TRBD1. This receptor was obtained from a man aged 18-30 years in good health. Some clones in this sample may be carry-over from other donors' samples. Material: naive CD8+ T cells from PBMCs. The chain's CDR3 is CASSPGTGVEQYF. In DNA, the CDR3 is TGTGCCAGCTCACCCGGCACAGGGGTCGAGCAGTACTTC.